This T cell receptor beta chain comes out of a study of blood T cell repertoires in COVID-19. Study in general: Sources were T cells, B-cell-depleted T cells, or PBMCs; the material itself was cDNA or gDNA.

This clone was recorded once. TCRdb's table, derived via immunoSEQ multiplex PCR, lists solely in-frame clones and lacks some. The table records tens of thousands of clones, approximately 88% of them present only once. Sequencing was done on a sample of peripheral blood. The receptor was derived from a human donor in a cohort sampled during active COVID-19.

The CDR3 region has the DNA TGTGCCATCAGTGAGTCGAGGGAGGACAATGAGCAGTTCTTC. Encoded protein: CAISESREDNEQFF. V is TRBV10-3 and J is TRBJ2-1; possibly TRBD2 for D (6 bases). The germline V gene has CDR1 ENHRY and CDR2 SYGVKD. Trimming left V 0 bases short and J 5 bases short, with 8 bases between. CDR3 length: 14 residues.